These 8 T cell receptor beta chains share one sample of origin, sequenced in a study of persistence of HIV-infected CD4 T cells. The stimulus was an HIV-1 Gag 15-mer peptide pool, 1 ug/peptide/mL. CD40L/CD69 double-negative CD45RO-high memory CD4+ T cells were collected. These receptors lack a known antigen. This was the immunoSEQ version 4 assay in survey mode. Sequencing used immunoSEQ multiplex PCR; TCRdb keeps in-frame clones, though not all of them. The sample has approximately 32,000 clones; 65% to 90% are singletons. The specimen was CD4+ T cells sorted from PBMCs after roughly 18-hour stimulation, collected from a patient who received antiretroviral therapy. The origin of the receptors is an adult woman with HIV who was CMV-seropositive.

The chain recombines TRBV10-1 with TRBJ1-6; TRBD1 matches 8 bases. J was trimmed by 6 bases and V by 7 bases; bases with no gene match: 2. This CDR3 contains 13 residues. Germline CDR1 WNHNN, CDR2 SYGVQD (reference sequence). The CDR3 DNA follows: TGCGCCAGCAAGGGACAGGCTAATTCACCCCTCCACTTT. Residues: CASKGQANSPLHF.

The chain links TRBV6-6 to TRBJ2-6; the match to TRBD1 covers 7 bases. The germline V gene encodes CDR1 MNHNY and CDR2 SVGAGI (reference sequence). The CDR3 sequence is 16 residues long. J was trimmed by 0 bases and V by 2 bases; bases with no gene match: 1. The chain's CDR3 is CASSYNRGSGANVLTF. The CDR3 DNA sequence: TGTGCCAGCAGTTACAACAGGGGCTCTGGGGCCAACGTCCTGACTTTC.

This chain uses TRBV6-2 or TRBV6-3 with TRBJ2-7; D is possibly TRBD1 (6 bases). The germline CDR1 and CDR2 sequences are MNHEY and SVGEGT. With 0 bases removed from V and 1 base from J, the gap between germline ends came to 16 bases. The CDR3 contains 17 residues. This chain's CDR3 is CASSYSIRTVHSYEQYF. The CDR3 nucleotides are TGTGCCAGCAGTTACTCGATTCGGACAGTTCATTCCTACGAGCAGTACTTC.

V and J are TRBV7-3 and TRBJ1-1, with 7 nucleotides matching TRBD1. The CDR3 is made up of 14 amino acids. The V gene end was trimmed by 5 bases and the J gene end by 6 bases; junction bases not matched to a gene: 9. Germline V gene sequence: CDR1 SGHTA, CDR2 FQGTGA. CDR3 in DNA: TGTGCCAGCAGCCCCCGGACAGGCAGGTCTGAAGCTTTCTTT. It specifies CASSPRTGRSEAFF.

The chain is built from TRBV7-6 and TRBJ1-1; 8 bases are a match to TRBD1. Germline assignment: CDR1 SGHVS and CDR2 FNYEAQ. After removal of 5 bases from V and 4 bases from J, the junction contained 12 bases not matched to a gene. The CDR3 has 16 residues. The CDR3 DNA follows: TGTGCCAGCAGCCCAGCGCCAGGGGGCAAGGGCACTGAAGCTTTCTTT. Amino acids: CASSPAPGGKGTEAFF.

Comments on this clone: A junction boundary mismatches the germline segment, possibly from a read error. CDR3 sequence reads: CASSHPPGQGGYGQYF. CDR3 bases: TGCGCCAGCAGCCATCCTCCGGGACAGGGAGGCTACGGGCAGTACTTC. The gene calls are TRBV4-1 and TRBJ2-7, with 9 positions matching TRBD1. The CDR3 is made up of 16 amino acids. Germline CDR1 and CDR2: MGHRA and YSYEKL.

The chain carries TRBV10-3 and TRBJ2-1, with TRBD1 matching 9 bases. Germline CDR1 ENHRY, CDR2 SYGVKD. After removal of 6 bases from V and 5 bases from J, the junction contained 11 bases not matched to a gene. The CDR3 is made up of 16 amino acids. The CDR3, as DNA: TGTGCCATCAGGGCCAACAGGGGGCTGCGGGACAATGAGCAGTTCTTC. As protein: CAIRANRGLRDNEQFF.

V gene TRBV10-3 combines with J gene TRBJ2-2; tentative D call: TRBD1 (6 bases). This CDR3 spans 13 amino acids. The germline V gene encodes CDR1 ENHRY and CDR2 SYGVKD. V lost 7 bases and J lost 2, with 8 bases in between. The CDR3 DNA reads TGTGCCATCAAGGACAGAAACACCGGGGAGCTGTTTTTT. Amino acid sequence: CAIKDRNTGELFF.